This TCR beta chain was identified in a study of T cell repertoires in cytomegalovirus infection. Turning to the study itself: Matching HLA type and CMV infection were both indicated by public TCR beta signatures. General study points: It was HLA-C-restricted CMV-specific TCR beta clonotypes that dominated the response ex vivo. Carriers of CMV and the relevant HLA type were discriminated by public TCR beta frequency.

TCRdb re-derived calls from the reads in MiXCR, one entry per CDR3 protein. The repertoire holds 560,000 or so distinct CDR3 sequences, with about 15% as singletons. This clonotype has a handful of counts. Its antigen is still unknown. V shed 3 bases and J 1 base; nucleotides not matched to a gene: 5. This CDR3 contains 15 residues. Germline V gene data show CDR1 as LNHNV and CDR2 as YYDKDF (reference sequence). V gene TRBV15 combines with J gene TRBJ1-1; 7 nucleotides line up with TRBD1. The sequence was collected from a human donor in good health (CMV status not recorded). Some clones in this sample may be carry-over from other donors' samples. The specimen sequenced was CD8+ T cells from PBMCs. DNA of the CDR3: TGTGCCACCAGCAGGCCCGGGACAGCGAACACTGAAGCTTTCTTT. This encodes CATSRPGTANTEAFF.